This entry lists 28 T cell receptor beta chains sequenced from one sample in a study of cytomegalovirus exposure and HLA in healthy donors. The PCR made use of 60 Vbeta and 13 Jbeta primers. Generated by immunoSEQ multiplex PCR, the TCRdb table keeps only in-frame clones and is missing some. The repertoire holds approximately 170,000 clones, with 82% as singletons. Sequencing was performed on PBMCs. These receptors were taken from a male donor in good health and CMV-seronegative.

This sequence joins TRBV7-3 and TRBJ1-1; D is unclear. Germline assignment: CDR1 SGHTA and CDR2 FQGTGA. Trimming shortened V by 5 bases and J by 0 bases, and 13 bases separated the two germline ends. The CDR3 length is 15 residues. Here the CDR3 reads CASSRLGLLNTEAFF. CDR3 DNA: TGTGCCAGCAGCCGACTAGGACTCCTGAACACTGAAGCTTTCTTT.

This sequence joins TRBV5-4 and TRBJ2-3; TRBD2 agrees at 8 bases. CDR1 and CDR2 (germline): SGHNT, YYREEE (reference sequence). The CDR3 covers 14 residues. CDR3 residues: CAWRRGGMTDTQYF. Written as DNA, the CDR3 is TGTGCTTGGCGCCGGGGGGGCATGACAGATACGCAGTATTTT.

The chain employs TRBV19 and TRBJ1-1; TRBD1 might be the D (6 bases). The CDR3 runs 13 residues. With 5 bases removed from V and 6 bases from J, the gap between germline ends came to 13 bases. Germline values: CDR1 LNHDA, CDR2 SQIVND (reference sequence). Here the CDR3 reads CASSARDISEAFF. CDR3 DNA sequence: TGTGCCAGTAGTGCCCGGGACATCTCTGAAGCTTTCTTT.

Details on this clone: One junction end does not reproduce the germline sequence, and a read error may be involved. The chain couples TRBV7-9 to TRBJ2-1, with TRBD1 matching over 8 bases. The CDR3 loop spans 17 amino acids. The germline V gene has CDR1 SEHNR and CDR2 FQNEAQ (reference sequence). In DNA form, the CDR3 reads TGTTCCAGCAGCTTTAAGGTGGTCCCAGGGGGCCCAAATGAGCAGTTCTTC. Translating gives CSSSFKVVPGGPNEQFF. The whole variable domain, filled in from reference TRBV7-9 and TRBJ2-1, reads DTGVSQNPRHKITKRGQNVTFRCDPISEHNRLYWYRQTLGQGPEFLTYFQNEAQLEKSRLLSDRFSAERPKGSFSTLEIQRTEQGDSAMYLCSSSFKVVPGGPNEQFFGPGTRLTVL.

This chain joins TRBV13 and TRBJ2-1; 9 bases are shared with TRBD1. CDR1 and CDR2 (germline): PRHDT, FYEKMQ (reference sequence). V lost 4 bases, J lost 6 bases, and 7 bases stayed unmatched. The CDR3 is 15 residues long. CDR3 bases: TGTGCCAGCAGCTCCCGGGACAGGGATTTCAATGAGCAGTTCTTC. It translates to CASSSRDRDFNEQFF.

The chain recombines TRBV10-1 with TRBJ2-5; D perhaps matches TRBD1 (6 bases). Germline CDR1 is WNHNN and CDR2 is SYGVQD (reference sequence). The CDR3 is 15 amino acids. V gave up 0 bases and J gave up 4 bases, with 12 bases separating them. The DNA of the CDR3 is TGCGCCAGCAGTGAGTCGCGAGGGGGTGGAGAGACCCAGTACTTC. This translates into CASSESRGGGETQYF.

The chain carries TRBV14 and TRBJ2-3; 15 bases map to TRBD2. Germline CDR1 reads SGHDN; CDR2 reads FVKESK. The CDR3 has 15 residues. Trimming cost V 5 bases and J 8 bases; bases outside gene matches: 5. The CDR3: CASSGLAGGYGTQYF. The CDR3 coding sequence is TGTGCCAGCAGCGGACTAGCGGGAGGGTACGGTACGCAGTATTTT.

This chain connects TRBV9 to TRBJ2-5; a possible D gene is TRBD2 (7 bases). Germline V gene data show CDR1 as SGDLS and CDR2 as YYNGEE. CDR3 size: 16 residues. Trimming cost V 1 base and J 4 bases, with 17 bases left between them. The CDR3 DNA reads TGTGCCAGCAGCGTATTTCCTAGCGGAGGGGGAGAGACCCAGTACTTC. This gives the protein CASSVFPSGGGETQYF.

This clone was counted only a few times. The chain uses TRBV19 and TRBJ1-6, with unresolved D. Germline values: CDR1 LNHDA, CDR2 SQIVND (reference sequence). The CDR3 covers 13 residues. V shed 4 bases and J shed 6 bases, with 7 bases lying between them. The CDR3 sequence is CASSTGLNSPLHF. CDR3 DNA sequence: TGTGCCAGTAGTACCGGTCTTAATTCACCCCTCCACTTT.

The CDR3 sequence: CASSQEQGYEQYF. As DNA, the CDR3 is TGTGCCAGCAGTCAAGAACAGGGCTACGAGCAGTACTTC. V usage is TRBV28 and J usage is TRBJ2-7, with D perhaps TRBD1 (6 bases). The CDR3 extends over 13 amino acids. V was pared by 5 bases and J by 3 bases, with 11 bases between. Germline V lookup: CDR1 MDHEN, CDR2 SYDVKM.

The CDR3 region is CASSLAAGSGGRAFDEQFF. CDR3 coding DNA: TGCGCCAGCAGCTTGGCGGCTGGGAGTGGCGGGAGGGCCTTTGATGAGCAGTTCTTC. The rearrangement joins TRBV5-1 to TRBJ2-1, with 9 bases identical to TRBD2. The CDR3 length is 19 residues. Trimming took 0 bases from V and 8 from J; bases not matched to a gene: 18. Germline values: CDR1 SGHRS, CDR2 YFSETQ. Combining the CDR3 with reference TRBV5-1 and TRBJ2-1 gives the whole variable domain KAGVTQTPRYLIKTRGQQVTLSCSPISGHRSVSWYQQTPGQGLQFLFEYFSETQRNKGNFPGRFSGRQFSNSRSEMNVSTLELGDSALYLCASSLAAGSGGRAFDEQFFGPGTRLTVL.

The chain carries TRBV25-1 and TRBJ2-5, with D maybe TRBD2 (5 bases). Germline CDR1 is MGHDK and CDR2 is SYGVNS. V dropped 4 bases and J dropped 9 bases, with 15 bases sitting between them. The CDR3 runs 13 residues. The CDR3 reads CASSGSGSLAQYF. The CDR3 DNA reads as TGTGCCAGCAGTGGTTCGGGAAGTTTAGCCCAGTACTTC.

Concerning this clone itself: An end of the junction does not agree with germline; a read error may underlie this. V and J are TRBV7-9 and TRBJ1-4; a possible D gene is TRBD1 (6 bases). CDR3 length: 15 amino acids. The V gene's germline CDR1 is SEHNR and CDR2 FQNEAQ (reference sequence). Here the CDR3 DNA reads TGTTCCAGCAGCTTAGCTTCAGGGGCTTCTGAAAAACTGTTTTTT. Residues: CSSSLASGASEKLFF.

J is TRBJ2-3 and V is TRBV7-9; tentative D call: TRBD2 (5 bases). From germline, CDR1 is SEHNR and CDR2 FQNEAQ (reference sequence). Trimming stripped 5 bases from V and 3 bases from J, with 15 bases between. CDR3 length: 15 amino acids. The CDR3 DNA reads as TGTGCCAGCAGCCCCATACGGGGTGTAACAGATACGCAGTATTTT. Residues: CASSPIRGVTDTQYF.

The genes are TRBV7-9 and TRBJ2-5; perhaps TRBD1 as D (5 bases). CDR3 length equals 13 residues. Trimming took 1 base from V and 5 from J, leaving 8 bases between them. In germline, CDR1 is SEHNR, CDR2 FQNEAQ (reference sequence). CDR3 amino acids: CASSLVGAETQYF. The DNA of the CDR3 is TGTGCCAGCAGCTTAGTAGGGGCTGAGACCCAGTACTTC.

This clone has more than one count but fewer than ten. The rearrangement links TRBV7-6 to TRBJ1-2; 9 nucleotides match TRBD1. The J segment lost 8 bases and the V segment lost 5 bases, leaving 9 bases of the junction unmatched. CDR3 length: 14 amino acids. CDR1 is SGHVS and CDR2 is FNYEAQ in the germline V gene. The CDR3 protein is CASSREQGAWGYTF. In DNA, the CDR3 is TGTGCCAGCAGCCGAGAACAGGGGGCATGGGGCTACACCTTC. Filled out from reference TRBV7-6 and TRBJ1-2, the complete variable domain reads GAGVSQSPRYKVTKRGQDVALRCDPISGHVSLYWYRQALGQGPEFLTYFNYEAQQDKSGLPNDRFSAERPEGSISTLTIQRTEQRDSAMYRCASSREQGAWGYTFGSGTRLTVV.

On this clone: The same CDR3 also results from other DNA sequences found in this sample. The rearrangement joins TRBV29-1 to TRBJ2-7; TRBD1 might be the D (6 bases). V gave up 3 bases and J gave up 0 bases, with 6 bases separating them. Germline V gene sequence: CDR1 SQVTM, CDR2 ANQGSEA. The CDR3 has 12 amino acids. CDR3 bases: TGCAGCGTTGAGGGACACTCCTACGAGCAGTACTTC. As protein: CSVEGHSYEQYF.

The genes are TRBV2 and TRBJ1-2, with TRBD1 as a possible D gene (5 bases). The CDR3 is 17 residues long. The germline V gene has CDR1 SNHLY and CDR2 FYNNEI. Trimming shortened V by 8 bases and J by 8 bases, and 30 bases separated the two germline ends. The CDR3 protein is CASHGTFLGGTFGGYTF. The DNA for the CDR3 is TGTGCCAGCCATGGAACGTTCCTCGGGGGGACCTTCGGCGGCTACACCTTC.

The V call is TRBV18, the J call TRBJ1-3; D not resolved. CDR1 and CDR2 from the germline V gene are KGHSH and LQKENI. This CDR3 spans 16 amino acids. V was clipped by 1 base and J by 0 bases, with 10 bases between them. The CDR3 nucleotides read TGTGCCAGCTCACCACGCGCTAGTACCTCTGGAAACACCATATATTTT. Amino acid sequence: CASSPRASTSGNTIYF.

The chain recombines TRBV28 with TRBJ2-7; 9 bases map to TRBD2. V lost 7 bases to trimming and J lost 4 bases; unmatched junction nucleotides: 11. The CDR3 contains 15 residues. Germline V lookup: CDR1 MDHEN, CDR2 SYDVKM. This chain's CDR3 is CASNGAGLADYEQYF. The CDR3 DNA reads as TGTGCCAGCAACGGGGCGGGACTAGCAGATTACGAGCAGTACTTC.

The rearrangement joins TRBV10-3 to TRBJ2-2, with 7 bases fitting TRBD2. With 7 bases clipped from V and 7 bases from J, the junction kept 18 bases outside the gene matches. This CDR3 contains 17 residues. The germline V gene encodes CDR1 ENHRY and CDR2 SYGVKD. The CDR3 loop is CAITKKGHPGGVGELFF. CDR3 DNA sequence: TGTGCCATCACCAAAAAGGGCCACCCGGGGGGTGTCGGGGAGCTGTTTTTT.

As DNA, the CDR3 is TGCGCCAGCAGCTTGGAGGACAGGGGGCATGAAGCTTTCTTT. It codes for CASSLEDRGHEAFF. This chain uses TRBV5-1 with TRBJ1-1; TRBD1 matches at 11 bases. The CDR3 spans 14 residues. From germline, CDR1 is SGHRS and CDR2 YFSETQ. The ends lost 0 bases at V and 7 bases at J; junction bases unmatched: 2. Together with reference TRBV5-1 and TRBJ1-1, the CDR3 gives the full variable domain: KAGVTQTPRYLIKTRGQQVTLSCSPISGHRSVSWYQQTPGQGLQFLFEYFSETQRNKGNFPGRFSGRQFSNSRSEMNVSTLELGDSALYLCASSLEDRGHEAFFGQGTRLTVV.

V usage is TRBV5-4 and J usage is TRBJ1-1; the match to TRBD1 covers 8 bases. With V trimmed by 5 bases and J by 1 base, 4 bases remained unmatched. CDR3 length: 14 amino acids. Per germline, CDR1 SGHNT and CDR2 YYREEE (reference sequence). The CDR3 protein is CASSRGQGNTEAFF. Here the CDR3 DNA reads TGTGCCAGCAGTAGAGGACAGGGGAACACTGAAGCTTTCTTT.

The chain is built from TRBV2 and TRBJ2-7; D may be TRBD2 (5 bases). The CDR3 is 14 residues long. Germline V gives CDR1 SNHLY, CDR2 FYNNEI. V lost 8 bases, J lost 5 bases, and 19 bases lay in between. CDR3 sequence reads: CASRRALGGHEQYF. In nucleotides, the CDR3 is TGTGCCAGCCGACGGGCCCTCGGAGGCCACGAGCAGTACTTC.

The CDR3 region is CASSGGGGTEAFF. CDR3 DNA sequence: TGCGCCAGCAGCGGGGGAGGGGGCACTGAAGCTTTCTTT. The J gene is TRBJ1-1, the V gene TRBV5-1; D perhaps matches TRBD1 (6 bases). Germline CDR1 is SGHRS and CDR2 is YFSETQ. The CDR3 sequence is 13 residues long. V lost 4 bases to trimming and J lost 4 bases, with 11 bases between them.

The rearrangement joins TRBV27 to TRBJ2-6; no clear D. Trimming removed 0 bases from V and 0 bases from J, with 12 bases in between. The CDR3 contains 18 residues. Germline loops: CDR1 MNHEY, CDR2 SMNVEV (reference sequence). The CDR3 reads CASSLSSGISSGANVLTF. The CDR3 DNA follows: TGTGCCAGCAGTTTATCATCAGGCATAAGCTCTGGGGCCAACGTCCTGACTTTC.

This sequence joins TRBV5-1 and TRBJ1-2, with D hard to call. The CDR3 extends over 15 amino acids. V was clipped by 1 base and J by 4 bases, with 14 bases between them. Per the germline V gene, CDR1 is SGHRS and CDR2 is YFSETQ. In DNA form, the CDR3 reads TGCGCCAGCAGCTTGTCGGTGGGCGAAGGCTATGGCTACACCTTC. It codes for CASSLSVGEGYGYTF. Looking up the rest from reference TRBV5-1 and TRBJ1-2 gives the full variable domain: KAGVTQTPRYLIKTRGQQVTLSCSPISGHRSVSWYQQTPGQGLQFLFEYFSETQRNKGNFPGRFSGRQFSNSRSEMNVSTLELGDSALYLCASSLSVGEGYGYTFGSGTRLTVV.

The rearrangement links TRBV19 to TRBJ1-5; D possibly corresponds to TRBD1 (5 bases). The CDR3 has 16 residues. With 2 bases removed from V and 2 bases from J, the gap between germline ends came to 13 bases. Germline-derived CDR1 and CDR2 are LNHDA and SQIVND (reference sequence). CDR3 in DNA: TGTGCCAGTAGTATAAAGGGAGGGGTGGGCAATCAGCCCCAGCATTTT. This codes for CASSIKGGVGNQPQHF.